This T cell receptor beta chain originates from a study of T cells in Graves' hyperthyroidism and ophthalmopathy. General study points: Model predictions of ophthalmopathy came a median approximately 6 months before onset. Appearing also in blood were most of the thyroid clonotypes expanded above 0.001.

This clonotype was observed many times. The antigen is not known. Cells are PBMCs isolated from over 7.5 ml of fresh blood. The CDR3 has 15 amino acids. CDR1 and CDR2 (germline): MNHNS, SASEGT. With 5 bases clipped from V and 2 bases from J, the junction kept 9 bases outside the gene matches. Amplified regions were TCR beta CDR3 sequences from RNA transcripts. The HTBI primer set drove a first-round RT-PCR of the TCR CDR3. TCRdb itself ran the multiplex PCR reads through MiXCR, one entry per CDR3 protein. The table has about 600,000 distinct CDR3 sequences, 11% to 15% seen once. This TCR derives from a woman younger than 35 with Graves' ophthalmopathy. What was sequenced was blood. The chain employs TRBV6-1 and TRBJ2-7; 7 bases match TRBD1. This CDR3 is CASSPYRDSTYEQYF. CDR3 sequence (DNA): TGTGCCAGCAGTCCCTACCGGGACAGTACCTACGAGCAGTACTTC.